Below, 13 T cell receptor beta chains from the same sample are listed, as sequenced in a study of beta chain features in type 1 diabetes. Reverse transcription of all isolated RNA meant that expressed TCRB transcripts were sequenced. Profiling relied on immunoSEQ multiplex PCR, and the TCRdb table lists in-frame clones only, not all of them. The data contain approximately 340,000 clones, roughly 16% of them singletons. Material for sequencing was naive CD4+ T cells from blood. The receptor set was obtained from a woman aged 18 to 35 in good health.

This clone is a singleton in its sample. J is TRBJ2-3 and V is TRBV19; D is undetermined. CDR3 length: 12 amino acids. V was cut by 10 bases and J by 0 bases, with 8 bases left in between. Germline V lookup: CDR1 LNHDA, CDR2 SQIVND (reference sequence). The CDR3 protein is CATSTSTDTQYF. In nucleotides, the CDR3 is TGTGCCACCTCAACAAGCACAGATACGCAGTATTTT.

This clone was counted between two and nine times. This chain joins TRBV19 and TRBJ2-1; 9 nucleotides match TRBD2. Per the germline V gene, CDR1 is LNHDA and CDR2 is SQIVND (reference sequence). Losses at the gene ends were 5 bases for V and 9 bases for J; bases not matched to a gene: 8. CDR3 length: 14 amino acids. CDR3 sequence: CASSGAGAGGEQFF. The CDR3 nucleotides read TGTGCCAGTAGTGGAGCGGGAGCGGGAGGTGAGCAGTTCTTC.

This clone turned up a few times. The same CDR3 also results from other DNA sequences found in this sample. V and J are TRBV7-2 and TRBJ2-3, with no clear D. Germline-derived CDR1 and CDR2 are SGHTA and FQGNSA. V lost 4 bases, J lost 2 bases, and 4 bases lay in between. The CDR3 totals 12 residues. This CDR3 is CASSSYTDTQYF. In DNA form, the CDR3 reads TGTGCCAGCAGCTCGTACACAGATACGCAGTATTTT.

This clone was observed a handful of times. The chain is built from TRBV29-1 and TRBJ2-3, with TRBD2 matching over 8 bases. Germline V CDR1 and CDR2: SQVTM, ANQGSEA. This CDR3 comprises 15 residues. V shed 0 bases and J 10 bases; nucleotides not matched to a gene: 12. The CDR3 DNA sequence: TGCAGCGTTGAAGAGCATAGCGGGACCGGTCGGGCGCAGTATTTT. Its translation is CSVEEHSGTGRAQYF.

This clone was seen a few times. The chain employs TRBV29-1 and TRBJ1-4, with D possibly matching TRBD1 (5 bases). Per the germline V gene, CDR1 is SQVTM and CDR2 is ANQGSEA. V dropped 6 bases and J dropped 3 bases, with 20 bases sitting between them. This CDR3 comprises 16 residues. The CDR3 spells CSVALRGDLPNEKLFF. The DNA for the CDR3 is TGCAGCGTCGCGCTTAGGGGTGATCTCCCTAATGAAAAACTGTTTTTT.

The CDR3 here is CASSYSRRAYTEAFF. Written as DNA, the CDR3 is TGTGCCAGCAGTTACTCCCGCAGGGCCTACACTGAAGCTTTCTTT. The genes are TRBV6-5 and TRBJ1-1; possibly TRBD1 for D (5 bases). This CDR3 is 15 amino acids long. The V and J ends lost 0 bases and 3 bases respectively, with 11 bases between them. The V gene's germline CDR1 is MNHEY and CDR2 SVGAGI.

V is TRBV29-1 and J is TRBJ2-1; 9 nucleotides match TRBD1. V was clipped by 5 bases and J by 5 bases; unmatched bases: 7. CDR1 and CDR2 (germline): SQVTM, ANQGSEA. The CDR3 is 14 residues long. The CDR3 is CSVTPGQGDNEQFF. CDR3 in DNA: TGCAGCGTTACACCGGGACAGGGAGACAATGAGCAGTTCTTC.

V and J are TRBV29-1 and TRBJ2-2; 13 bases are shared with TRBD2. This CDR3 contains 16 residues. Germline CDR1 SQVTM, CDR2 ANQGSEA. V shed 6 bases, J shed 8 bases, and the junction held 12 bases outside the gene matches. Here the CDR3 reads CSVPRLAGGLSGELFF. In DNA form, the CDR3 reads TGCAGCGTGCCAAGACTAGCGGGAGGCCTCTCGGGGGAGCTGTTTTTT.

Only a few counts were recorded for this clone. This chain joins TRBV6-5 and TRBJ2-7; tentatively, D is TRBD2 (5 bases). This CDR3 is built from 16 residues. CDR1 and CDR2 (germline): MNHEY, SVGAGI. Trimming removed 2 bases from V and 4 bases from J, with 18 bases in between. The CDR3 DNA is TGTGCCAGCAGTTACATTGGTAATAACGGGGAATACGAGCAGTACTTC. It yields the protein CASSYIGNNGEYEQYF.

This chain connects TRBV19 to TRBJ1-1; D gene unclear. CDR1 LNHDA and CDR2 SQIVND come from the germline V gene (reference sequence). This CDR3 region has 12 residues. The V end was cut by 3 bases, the J end by 5 bases, with 7 bases between. For the CDR3, the DNA is TGTGCCAGTAGTATTCGGGTGACTGAAGCTTTCTTT. Translating gives CASSIRVTEAFF.

The chain recombines TRBV7-2 with TRBJ2-6; no clear D gene. This CDR3 comprises 13 residues. CDR1 SGHTA and CDR2 FQGNSA come from the germline V gene. The V end lost 5 bases, the J end lost 3 bases, and 5 bases lay between the germline ends. The CDR3 DNA is TGTGCCAGCAGCGGCCTTGGGGCCAACGTCCTGACTTTC. This encodes CASSGLGANVLTF.

V and J are TRBV4-2 and TRBJ2-7; TRBD2 might be the D (5 bases). Trimming removed 2 bases from V and 5 bases from J, with 25 bases in between. CDR1 is LGHNA, CDR2 YNFKEQ, per germline. This CDR3 contains 18 residues. DNA for the CDR3: TGTGCCAGCAGCCAAAGGCCGGCGGCGAGTGGGAGTCGGGACGAGCAGTACTTC. Translation gives CASSQRPAASGSRDEQYF.

V gene TRBV7-3 combines with J gene TRBJ1-2, with TRBD1 matching over 7 bases. Germline trimming cut 4 bases from V and 5 bases from J; bases unmatched to any gene: 4. The CDR3 is 13 residues long. Germline lookup yields CDR1 SGHTA and CDR2 FQGTGA. The CDR3 protein is CASSSGQEYGYTF. The CDR3 DNA follows: TGTGCCAGCAGCTCAGGACAGGAGTATGGCTACACCTTC.